These 12 T cell receptor beta chains were sequenced from one sample in a study of CD8+ T cells in alopecia areata. Extracted RNA was reverse transcribed, and the resulting cDNA served as sequencing template. The protocol was immunoSEQ multiplex PCR, while the TCRdb copy is restricted to in-frame clones and leaves out a portion. Here the sample spans roughly 20,000 clones, approximately 70% being singletons. Peripheral blood, together with lesional scalp punch biopsies, was collected from alopecia areata patients. The source material was skin, sampled at week 0. The receptors stem from a human donor with alopecia areata.

The V and J genes are TRBV6-5 and TRBJ2-7; D remains ambiguous. Trimming took off 4 bases at V and 7 bases at J, with 8 bases between the two ends. CDR1 and CDR2 from the germline V gene are MNHEY and SVGAGI. The CDR3 is 11 residues long. CDR3 loop: CASSSRREQYF. The CDR3 bases are TGTGCCAGCAGTTCCCGGAGAGAGCAGTACTTC.

By frequency in the sample, this clone is medium-sized (0.01 to 0.1%). The V call is TRBV5-6, the J call TRBJ2-2; D is possibly TRBD1 (5 bases). Germline V gives CDR1 SGHDT, CDR2 YYEEEE. The CDR3 length is 17 residues. V lost 1 base and J lost 0, with 13 bases in between. The DNA for the CDR3 is TGTGCCAGCAGCTTGATTACAGGCCGCCCGAACACCGGGGAGCTGTTTTTT. Its protein product is CASSLITGRPNTGELFF.

This clone showed up just a few times. J is TRBJ1-5 and V is TRBV19, with a tentative D call TRBD1 (5 bases). The CDR3 length is 18 residues. V lost 3 bases, J lost 0 bases, and 18 bases lay in between. Germline CDR1 and CDR2: LNHDA and SQIVND (reference sequence). CDR3 DNA sequence: TGTGCCAGTAGTATCTCTCTCCGGGCAGGGCTTAGCAATCAGCCCCAGCATTTT. Its protein is CASSISLRAGLSNQPQHF.

By frequency in the sample, this clone is medium-sized. This sequence joins TRBV7-2 and TRBJ2-3, with D tentatively TRBD1 (6 bases). CDR1 and CDR2 (germline): SGHTA, FQGNSA. The ends were cut back, 1 base at V and 1 base at J, with 12 bases in the middle. The CDR3 runs 16 residues. CDR3: CASSLDGGLGTDTQYF. CDR3 coding DNA: TGTGCCAGCAGCTTAGATGGGGGCCTTGGCACAGATACGCAGTATTTT.

The chain is built from TRBV4-3 and TRBJ2-5; D unresolved. Germline CDR1 LGHNA, CDR2 YSLEER. Deletions cut 1 base from V and 1 base from J, with 13 bases between. The CDR3 runs 16 residues. The CDR3 protein is CASSQGSQWAQETQYF. CDR3 coding DNA: TGCGCCAGCAGCCAAGGGTCCCAGTGGGCCCAAGAGACCCAGTACTTC.

The J gene is TRBJ1-2, the V gene TRBV29-1; perhaps TRBD1 as D (6 bases). Germline V gives CDR1 SQVTM, CDR2 ANQGSEA. The germline V and J ends were trimmed by 0 bases and 4 bases, with 15 bases remaining between them. CDR3 size: 15 residues. The CDR3 sequence is CSVEDPGGLIYGYTF. CDR3 sequence (DNA): TGCAGCGTTGAAGATCCTGGGGGCCTCATCTATGGCTACACCTTC.

The chain joins TRBV30 to TRBJ2-5; tentative D call: TRBD1 (5 bases). Between the trimmed V and J ends, which lost 0 bases and 4 bases, there was a span of 15 bases. The V gene's germline CDR1 is GTSNPN and CDR2 SVGIG (reference sequence). The CDR3 has 15 residues. CDR3 protein: CAWSVVGAGRETQYF. The CDR3 DNA sequence: TGTGCCTGGAGTGTAGTAGGGGCTGGTAGAGAGACCCAGTACTTC.

In the case of this clone: At one end the junction does not follow the germline gene, possibly because of a read error. The chain uses TRBV6-1 and TRBJ1-2; 8 bases agree with TRBD1. Germline V gene data show CDR1 as MNHNS and CDR2 as SASEGT. The CDR3 has 13 residues. The CDR3: CASSDGQGSGYTF. CDR3 nucleotides: TGTGCCAGCAGTGACGGACAGGGCTCTGGCTACACTTTC.

V is TRBV11-1 and J is TRBJ2-5; D gene uncertain. The ends were cut back, 1 base at V and 0 bases at J, with 3 bases in the middle. The CDR3 loop spans 13 amino acids. Germline V lookup: CDR1 SGHAT, CDR2 FQDESV (reference sequence). As DNA, the CDR3 is TGTGCCAGCAGCTTAGGGCACCAAGAGACCCAGTACTTC. Its protein is CASSLGHQETQYF.

The V and J genes are TRBV5-4 and TRBJ2-3, with D unclear. The CDR3 has 14 residues. Germline CDR1 is SGHNT and CDR2 is YYREEE (reference sequence). Trimming stripped 0 bases from V and 14 bases from J, with 19 bases between. The CDR3 nucleotides read TGTGCCAGCAGCTTGGAGGTTACTATGAGTGCGCTGTATTTT. This encodes CASSLEVTMSALYF.

This sequence joins TRBV6-1 and TRBJ2-7, with TRBD2 matching over 8 bases. J gave up 6 bases and V 8 bases, and 9 bases lay outside the gene matches. This CDR3 spans 13 amino acids. CDR1 and CDR2 from the germline V gene are MNHNS and SASEGT. The CDR3 region is CASEPGLVAEQYF. The CDR3 DNA sequence: TGTGCCAGCGAACCGGGACTAGTTGCCGAGCAGTACTTC.

The gene calls are TRBV4-1 and TRBJ2-5; TRBD1 agrees at 7 bases. Trimming at V came to 4 bases and at J to 2 bases, leaving 4 bases not matched to a gene. From germline, CDR1 is MGHRA and CDR2 YSYEKL. The CDR3 loop spans 14 amino acids. The CDR3 loop is CASSPGQIQETQYF. The DNA of the CDR3 is TGCGCCAGCAGCCCGGGACAGATACAAGAGACCCAGTACTTC.